Listed below are T cell receptor beta chains from one sample, sequenced in a study of long-term antiretroviral therapy in people with HIV. Sequenced by immunoSEQ multiplex PCR; TCRdb stores in-frame clones only, minus some. The repertoire holds more than 35,000 clones, with approximately 85% as singletons. The sequencing here drew on unsorted PBMCs, taken 2.2 years after starting antiretroviral therapy. The source of these receptors is a man between 18 and 29 years old with HIV. CDR3s include the opening cysteine and the closing phenylalanine or tryptophan. D genes are given only for firm matches. Rows may omit the clone size; those that give it use once, few, many or a size class.

cdr3_aa: CASSLDASGGETQYF
cdr3_nt: TGTGCCAGCAGCTTAGATGCTAGCGGGGGGGAGACCCAGTACTTC
j_call: TRBJ2-5
v_call: TRBV7-8
clone_size: .
d_call: TRBD2

cdr3_aa: CASSIRDSHGYTF
cdr3_nt: TGTGCCAGTAGTATCCGGGACTCTCATGGCTACACCTTC
j_call: TRBJ1-2
v_call: TRBV19
clone_size: .
d_call: .

cdr3_aa: CASSRQGGTEAFF
cdr3_nt: TGCGCCAGCAGCCGACAGGGGGGCACTGAAGCTTTCTTT
j_call: TRBJ1-1
v_call: TRBV10-1
clone_size: .
d_call: TRBD1

cdr3_aa: CASSPKSGLARTYEQYF
cdr3_nt: TGTGCCAGCAGCCCCAAATCCGGACTAGCGCGAACCTACGAGCAGTACTTC
j_call: TRBJ2-7
v_call: TRBV7-2
clone_size: .
d_call: TRBD2

cdr3_aa: CASSRVRQGNSPLHF
cdr3_nt: TGTGCCAGCAGCCGAGTTCGGCAGGGGAATTCACCCCTCCACTTT
j_call: TRBJ1-6
v_call: TRBV7-8
clone_size: .
d_call: .

cdr3_aa: CASSPTLNTGELFF
cdr3_nt: TGTGCCAGCAGCCCTACACTAAACACCGGGGAGCTGTTTTTT
j_call: TRBJ2-2
v_call: TRBV7-9
clone_size: .
d_call: .

cdr3_aa: CASGRDILSNQPQHF
cdr3_nt: TGTGCCAGTGGCCGGGACATACTTAGCAATCAGCCCCAGCATTTT
j_call: TRBJ1-5
v_call: TRBV19
clone_size: .
d_call: .

cdr3_aa: CASTIGGSGQRVF
cdr3_nt: TGTGCCAGCACCATAGGCGGGTCGGGACAGCGTGTCTTC
j_call: TRBJ2-7
v_call: TRBV7-9
clone_size: .
d_call: TRBD1

cdr3_aa: CASSEPRFYMNTEAFF
cdr3_nt: TGTGCCAGCAGTGAACCCCGGTTCTACATGAACACTGAAGCTTTCTTT
j_call: TRBJ1-1
v_call: TRBV6-1
clone_size: .
d_call: .

cdr3_aa: CASSQSGVSSEKLFF
cdr3_nt: TGTGCCAGCAGCCAATCAGGAGTGAGTTCGGAAAAACTGTTTTTT
j_call: TRBJ1-4
v_call: TRBV14
clone_size: .
d_call: .

cdr3_aa: CASSLYSLEHEQYF
cdr3_nt: TGTGCCAGCAGCTTGTATAGCCTAGAGCACGAGCAGTACTTC
j_call: TRBJ2-7
v_call: TRBV5-6
clone_size: .
d_call: .

cdr3_aa: CASSLYLVGSGDSEAFF
cdr3_nt: TGCGCCAGCAGCTTGTATCTTGTTGGGAGCGGGGACTCTGAAGCTTTCTTT
j_call: TRBJ1-1
v_call: TRBV5-1
clone_size: .
d_call: .

cdr3_aa: CASSLASGIYEQYF
cdr3_nt: TGTGCCAGCAGTTTGGCTAGCGGAATCTACGAGCAGTACTTC
j_call: TRBJ2-7
v_call: TRBV28
clone_size: .
d_call: TRBD2

cdr3_aa: CASSLDRVGYEQYF
cdr3_nt: TGTGCCAGCAGTTTGGACAGGGTAGGCTACGAGCAGTACTTC
j_call: TRBJ2-7
v_call: TRBV27
clone_size: .
d_call: TRBD1

cdr3_aa: CASSLTRASGFSEQYF
cdr3_nt: TGCGCCAGCAGCCTCACGCGAGCTAGCGGGTTTTCGGAGCAGTACTTC
j_call: TRBJ2-7
v_call: TRBV4-1
clone_size: .
d_call: TRBD2

cdr3_aa: CASSRSSSPYSSYNEQFF
cdr3_nt: TGTGCCAGCAGCCGCTCAAGCAGCCCGTATAGCTCCTACAATGAGCAGTTCTTC
j_call: TRBJ2-1
v_call: TRBV14
clone_size: .
d_call: .

cdr3_aa: CASSLPVYVGTTQETQYF
cdr3_nt: TGTGCCAGCAGCTTGCCGGTGTACGTCGGGACAACCCAAGAGACCCAGTACTTC
j_call: TRBJ2-5
v_call: TRBV5-5
clone_size: .
d_call: .

cdr3_aa: CASSPQAGDFYNEQFF
cdr3_nt: TGTGCCAGCAGCCCCCAGGCGGGGGATTTCTACAATGAGCAGTTCTTC
j_call: TRBJ2-1
v_call: TRBV7-6
clone_size: .
d_call: TRBD2

cdr3_aa: CASLKSGGAQETQYF
cdr3_nt: TGCGCCAGCTTGAAGAGCGGGGGGGCCCAAGAGACCCAGTACTTC
j_call: TRBJ2-5
v_call: TRBV5-1
clone_size: .
d_call: TRBD2

cdr3_aa: CASSPHAQNTEAFF
cdr3_nt: TGCGCCAGCAGTCCCCATGCACAGAACACTGAAGCTTTCTTT
j_call: TRBJ1-1
v_call: TRBV10-1
clone_size: .
d_call: .

cdr3_aa: CASSQVSTGETQYF
cdr3_nt: TGCGCCAGCAGTCAAGTCTCGACGGGGGAGACCCAGTACTTC
j_call: TRBJ2-5
v_call: TRBV23-1
clone_size: .
d_call: .

cdr3_aa: CASTKRGGSEQFF
cdr3_nt: TGTGCCAGCACCAAACGCGGCGGGTCTGAGCAGTTCTTC
j_call: TRBJ2-1
v_call: TRBV14
clone_size: .
d_call: .

cdr3_aa: CASSQEGTGSTEAFF
cdr3_nt: TGTGCCAGCAGCCAAGAAGGGACAGGGAGCACTGAAGCTTTCTTT
j_call: TRBJ1-1
v_call: TRBV4-2
clone_size: .
d_call: TRBD1

cdr3_aa: CSAPRYNEQFF
cdr3_nt: TGCAGTGCTCCCCGCTACAATGAGCAGTTCTTC
j_call: TRBJ2-1
v_call: TRBV20-1
clone_size: .
d_call: .

cdr3_aa: CASSPDSRGYTF
cdr3_nt: TGTGCCAGCAGTCCGGACAGTAGAGGCTACACCTTC
j_call: TRBJ1-2
v_call: TRBV6-5
clone_size: .
d_call: .

cdr3_aa: CASSPRTVVGYTF
cdr3_nt: TGTGCCAGCAGCCCCAGGACGGTAGTCGGCTACACCTTC
j_call: TRBJ1-2
v_call: TRBV5-5
clone_size: .
d_call: .

cdr3_aa: CATSSGHLRGYTF
cdr3_nt: TGTGCCACCAGCAGCGGACATCTTCGGGGCTACACCTTC
j_call: TRBJ1-2
v_call: TRBV15
clone_size: few
d_call: .

cdr3_aa: CASSQDGPSGGEDEQFF
cdr3_nt: TGTGCCAGCAGCCAAGATGGCCCTAGCGGGGGGGAGGATGAGCAGTTCTTC
j_call: TRBJ2-1
v_call: TRBV4-2
clone_size: .
d_call: TRBD2

cdr3_aa: CASSLEQGSGANVLTF
cdr3_nt: TGTGCCAGCAGCTTGGAACAGGGTTCGGGGGCCAACGTCCTGACTTTC
j_call: TRBJ2-6
v_call: TRBV5-4
clone_size: .
d_call: .

cdr3_aa: CASSFSVYEQYF
cdr3_nt: TGTGCCAGCAGCTTCTCCGTCTACGAGCAGTACTTC
j_call: TRBJ2-7
v_call: TRBV7-3
clone_size: .
d_call: .

cdr3_aa: CASSEGTNYGYTF
cdr3_nt: TGTGCCAGTAGCGAGGGGACTAACTATGGCTACACCTTC
j_call: TRBJ1-2
v_call: TRBV19
clone_size: .
d_call: .

cdr3_aa: CASRPRGTYGYTF
cdr3_nt: TGTGCCAGCAGGCCCAGGGGAACCTATGGCTACACCTTC
j_call: TRBJ1-2
v_call: TRBV19
clone_size: .
d_call: .

cdr3_aa: CASSLGGLDNEQFF
cdr3_nt: TGTGCCAGCAGTTTAGGGGGGCTTGACAATGAGCAGTTCTTC
j_call: TRBJ2-1
v_call: TRBV27
clone_size: .
d_call: .

cdr3_aa: CSVAKGAKETQYF
cdr3_nt: TGCAGCGTTGCGAAGGGGGCTAAAGAGACCCAGTACTTC
j_call: TRBJ2-5
v_call: TRBV29-1
clone_size: .
d_call: TRBD1

cdr3_aa: CASSCISASGGRTETQYF
cdr3_nt: TGTGCCAGCAGCTGCATCTCGGCAAGCGGGGGGAGGACGGAGACCCAGTACTTC
j_call: TRBJ2-5
v_call: TRBV11-3
clone_size: once
d_call: TRBD2

cdr3_aa: CATRLGVGGTDNEQFF
cdr3_nt: TGTGCCACCAGGCTAGGGGTGGGGGGCACAGACAATGAGCAGTTCTTC
j_call: TRBJ2-1
v_call: TRBV15
clone_size: .
d_call: .

cdr3_aa: CASSSQQGAGGYTF
cdr3_nt: TGTGCCAGCAGCTCGCAGCAGGGGGCGGGTGGCTACACCTTC
j_call: TRBJ1-2
v_call: TRBV7-9
clone_size: few
d_call: TRBD1

cdr3_aa: CASSVRGGGGNQPQHF
cdr3_nt: TGTGCCAGCAGTGTCCGTGGAGGGGGCGGCAATCAGCCCCAGCATTTT
j_call: TRBJ1-5
v_call: TRBV2
clone_size: .
d_call: TRBD1

cdr3_aa: CASSSRYNEQFF
cdr3_nt: TGTGCCAGCAGTTCCCGTTACAATGAGCAGTTCTTC
j_call: TRBJ2-1
v_call: TRBV28
clone_size: .
d_call: .

cdr3_aa: CASSELGAPNEKLFF
cdr3_nt: TGTGCCAGCAGTGAATTGGGGGCGCCTAATGAAAAACTGTTTTTT
j_call: TRBJ1-4
v_call: TRBV6-1
clone_size: .
d_call: .

cdr3_aa: CATSPTGNRQIYGYTF
cdr3_nt: TGTGCCACCTCTCCGACCGGGAACAGGCAGATATATGGCTACACCTTC
j_call: TRBJ1-2
v_call: TRBV10-3
clone_size: .
d_call: .

cdr3_aa: CASIGTGIKAFF
cdr3_nt: TGTGCCAGCATTGGGACAGGGATAAAAGCTTTCTTT
j_call: TRBJ1-1
v_call: TRBV6-5
clone_size: .
d_call: TRBD1

cdr3_aa: CASSLGQGEPEQYF
cdr3_nt: TGCGCCAGCAGCTTGGGCCAGGGGGAACCCGAGCAGTACTTC
j_call: TRBJ2-7
v_call: TRBV5-1
clone_size: once
d_call: TRBD1

cdr3_aa: CASSRGGNPSSYNSPLHF
cdr3_nt: TGTGCCAGCAGCCGTGGGGGGAACCCGAGCTCCTATAATTCACCCCTCCACTTT
j_call: TRBJ1-6
v_call: TRBV21-1
clone_size: .
d_call: .

cdr3_aa: CASSSGQGQDTQYF
cdr3_nt: TGTGCCAGCAGCTCGGGACAGGGACAAGATACGCAGTATTTT
j_call: TRBJ2-3
v_call: TRBV7-2
clone_size: .
d_call: TRBD1